The 9 T cell receptor beta chains below come from one sample, sequenced in a study of shared clonotypes between healthy human individuals (dated by TCRdb to about 2020). Library prep was done by the immunoSEQ multiplex PCR assay. The clones in this table, taken by TCRdb from immuneACCESS, are in-frame only. Not every clone is retained; where verified, under half of the shortfall comes from an unresolved V gene, and the cause of the rest is unknown. This sample holds some 2,400,000 clones; around 95% were observed only once. The ten largest clones take up roughly 0.13% of the sample. The sample taken for sequencing was naive CD4+ T cells sorted from blood. What this sample's cell subset or site label stands for: CD45RA+ positively selected. These receptors originate from a man aged 18 to 30 in good health.

The rearrangement joins TRBV4-1 to TRBJ2-4, with D tentatively TRBD2 (6 bases). This CDR3 spans 17 amino acids. Trimming shortened V by 1 base and J by 2 bases, and 15 bases separated the two germline ends. From germline, CDR1 is MGHRA and CDR2 YSYEKL. The CDR3 coding sequence is TGCGCCAGCAGCCAAGGGAGGGTCGAGGGGTCCAAAAACATTCAGTACTTC. Its translation is CASSQGRVEGSKNIQYF.

Only one count was recorded for this clone. The chain uses TRBV5-8 and TRBJ1-2; TRBD1 is a possible D gene (5 bases). The CDR3 extends over 13 amino acids. Germline CDR1 and CDR2: SGHTS and YDEGEE. V shed 4 bases and J shed 6 bases, with 13 bases lying between them. The CDR3, as DNA: TGTGCCAGCAGCCTGGGGCCTTACAATGGCTACACCTTC. This codes for CASSLGPYNGYTF.

This clone was found once. The V gene is TRBV5-1, the J gene TRBJ2-5; 8 bases align to TRBD2. After removal of 4 bases from V and 1 base from J, the junction contained 6 bases not matched to a gene. Germline values: CDR1 SGHRS, CDR2 YFSETQ. This CDR3 has 15 residues. The CDR3 coding sequence is TGCGCCAGCAGCCCGACTAGCGACCCCCAAGAGACCCAGTACTTC. It encodes CASSPTSDPQETQYF.

This rearrangement joins TRBV30 to TRBJ2-3; 7 bases align to TRBD1. This CDR3 is built from 13 residues. Per germline, CDR1 GTSNPN and CDR2 SVGIG (reference sequence). Unmatched junction bases numbered 4, after V lost 2 bases and J lost 5 bases. Here the CDR3 DNA reads TGTGCCTGGAGTAGAGGGACAGAAGATACGCAGTATTTT. This codes for CAWSRGTEDTQYF.

The CDR3 sequence: CASSEFLGPQETQYF. CDR3 in DNA: TGTGCCAGCAGTGAATTCCTGGGACCCCAAGAGACCCAGTACTTC. The chain joins TRBV25-1 to TRBJ2-5; D may match TRBD1 or TRBD2 (5 bases each). This CDR3 contains 15 residues. Trimming left V 1 base short and J 1 base short, with 10 bases between. Germline lookup yields CDR1 MGHDK and CDR2 SYGVNS.

The J gene is TRBJ2-7, the V gene TRBV18; 9 nucleotides match TRBD1. The CDR3 has 15 amino acids. The germline gives CDR1 KGHSH, CDR2 LQKENI. Unmatched junction bases numbered 10, after V lost 4 bases and J lost 6 bases. The CDR3 loop is CASSLGTGSSAEQYF. DNA of the CDR3: TGTGCCAGCTCACTAGGGACAGGGTCGTCCGCCGAGCAGTACTTC.

As for this clone: The junction differs from germline at one of its ends, possibly a read error. The gene calls are TRBV9 and TRBJ2-5; TRBD1 is a possible D gene (6 bases). Looked up from germline, CDR1 is SGDLS and CDR2 is YYNGEE. The CDR3 has 15 residues. The CDR3 protein is CASSALDRRQEAQYF. CDR3 coding DNA: TGTGCCAGCAGCGCGTTGGACAGACGTCAAGAGGCCCAGTACTTC.

The gene calls are TRBV2 and TRBJ1-4, with D possibly being TRBD1 (5 bases). V was trimmed by 7 bases and J by 10 bases, leaving 16 bases between them. This CDR3 is built from 13 residues. Germline CDR1 SNHLY, CDR2 FYNNEI. The CDR3 sequence: CASIEGRGGKLFF. For the CDR3, the DNA is TGTGCCAGCATAGAGGGTCGCGGGGGAAAACTGTTTTTT.

The rearrangement links TRBV28 to TRBJ2-1; D is possibly TRBD2 (5 bases). The V end was cut by 7 bases, the J end by 0 bases, with 7 bases between. In germline, CDR1 is MDHEN, CDR2 SYDVKM. The CDR3 has 13 amino acids. The CDR3: CASMGSSYNEQFF. The CDR3 DNA is TGTGCCAGCATGGGGAGCTCCTACAATGAGCAGTTCTTC. The whole variable domain, remainder taken from reference TRBV28 and TRBJ2-1, is DVKVTQSSRYLVKRTGEKVFLECVQDMDHENMFWYRQDPGLGLRLIYFSYDVKMKEKGDIPEGYSVSREKKERFSLILESASTNQTSMYLCASMGSSYNEQFFGPGTRLTVL.